These T cell receptor beta chains were read from a single sample in a study of CXCR3-negative and CXCR3-positive naive CD8 T cells. TCRdb re-called the 5' RACE reads, yielding one record per CDR3 amino acid sequence without DNA. The listing contains over 70,000 distinct CDR3 sequences. Sequencing input: naive CXCR3+ CD8+ T cells from blood. The receptors come from a human donor in good health. Some clones in this sample may be carry-over from other donors' samples. Both conserved end residues are part of each CDR3.

V: TRBV7-9
J: TRBJ1-1
CDR3: CASSVTPGTEAFF

V: TRBV11-2
J: TRBJ2-3
CDR3: CASLQGGTDTQYF

V: TRBV20-1
J: TRBJ2-7
CDR3: CSARESGTGTVGYEQYF

V: TRBV29-1
J: TRBJ2-5
CDR3: CSVEKGARLQETQYF

V: TRBV3-1
J: TRBJ2-1
CDR3: CASSQRGQNWDEQFF

V: TRBV28
J: TRBJ2-7
CDR3: CASSNDFYEQYF

V: TRBV20-1
J: TRBJ1-2
CDR3: CSARGVRPKEHNYGYTF

V: TRBV6-5
J: TRBJ1-2
CDR3: CASSYSGQGNGYTF

V: TRBV19
J: TRBJ2-7
CDR3: CASKQGYEQYF

V: TRBV28
J: TRBJ2-5
CDR3: CASSLYGETQYF

V: TRBV28
J: TRBJ2-5
CDR3: CASSLGPGFQETQYF

V: TRBV6-5
J: TRBJ2-7
CDR3: CASSYSQRTEPYEQYF

V: TRBV6-2/TRBV6-3
J: TRBJ1-1
CDR3: CASSYPGQGPTEAFF

V: TRBV5-4
J: TRBJ2-7
CDR3: CASSLDSSNSYEQYF

V: TRBV7-9
J: TRBJ2-6
CDR3: CASSHGTSGAGANVLTF

V: TRBV6-6
J: TRBJ1-1
CDR3: CASSYGDTEAFF

V: TRBV6-5
J: TRBJ1-6
CDR3: CASSYSSQGRLHF

V: TRBV18
J: TRBJ2-7
CDR3: CASSGDRSTYEQYF

V: TRBV6-6
J: TRBJ1-1
CDR3: CASSYAGRARGGF

V: TRBV6-5
J: TRBJ1-1
CDR3: CASSYSGQMNTEAFF

V: TRBV6-2/TRBV6-3
J: TRBJ2-4
CDR3: CASNPSNPVDIQYF

V: TRBV15
J: TRBJ2-1
CDR3: CATSRDRDRGNEQFF

V: TRBV19
J: TRBJ1-1
CDR3: CASSIYGRLTEAFF

V: TRBV7-9
J: TRBJ1-2
CDR3: CASSLGGGGVDGYTF

V: TRBV7-9
J: TRBJ1-2
CDR3: CASSQGLVVNYGYTF

V: TRBV28
J: TRBJ2-7
CDR3: CASSLRDTYYEQYF

V: TRBV10-3
J: TRBJ2-3
CDR3: CAISESGGLAETYLGTDTQYF

V: TRBV7-2
J: TRBJ2-2
CDR3: CASSFGTDTGELFF